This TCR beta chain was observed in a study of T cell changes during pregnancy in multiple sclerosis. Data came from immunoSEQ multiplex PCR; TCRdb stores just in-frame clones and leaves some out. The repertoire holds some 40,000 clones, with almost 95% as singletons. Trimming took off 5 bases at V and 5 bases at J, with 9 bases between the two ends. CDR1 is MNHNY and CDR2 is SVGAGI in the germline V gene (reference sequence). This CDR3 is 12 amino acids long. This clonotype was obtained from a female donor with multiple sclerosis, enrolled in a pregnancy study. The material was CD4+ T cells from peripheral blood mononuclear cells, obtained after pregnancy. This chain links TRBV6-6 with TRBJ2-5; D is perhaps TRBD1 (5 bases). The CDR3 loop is CASSQGLETQYF. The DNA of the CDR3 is TGTGCCAGCAGTCAGGGTCTCGAGACCCAGTACTTC.